The rows below give T cell receptor beta chains drawn from one sample of a study of T-cell reconstitution after alpha-beta-depleted transplantation in children. MiXCR, applied by TCRdb to the PCR reads, yields one record per CDR3 protein. The table has about 200,000 distinct CDR3 sequences, less than 15% seen once. Sequences were derived from PBMCs from the stem cell graft donor, sampled from the stem cell graft. The receptor set was obtained from a human donor who donated a stem cell graft to a child with acute lymphoblastic leukemia. Each CDR3 is given with its conserved first and last residue.

v_gene: TRBV19
j_gene: TRBJ2-2
CDR3aa: CASTPRHPGQGVVGELFF

v_gene: TRBV5-1
j_gene: TRBJ2-5
CDR3aa: CASSSQPISGGFQETQYF

v_gene: TRBV2
j_gene: TRBJ2-7
CDR3aa: CASSDYSQTSYEQYF

v_gene: TRBV6-5
j_gene: TRBJ2-1
CDR3aa: CASIRQGNYNEQFF

v_gene: TRBV3-1
j_gene: TRBJ2-7
CDR3aa: CASSQAGAVTYEQYF

v_gene: TRBV4-1
j_gene: TRBJ2-3
CDR3aa: CASSLTGLVTDTQYF

v_gene: TRBV5-1
j_gene: TRBJ1-1
CDR3aa: CASSAGQGETEAFF

v_gene: TRBV5-1
j_gene: TRBJ1-6
CDR3aa: CASSLDANLRSPLHF

v_gene: TRBV5-1
j_gene: TRBJ1-1
CDR3aa: CASSLPGMNTEAFF

v_gene: TRBV6-1
j_gene: TRBJ2-2
CDR3aa: CASRRGRDTGELFF

v_gene: TRBV7-9
j_gene: TRBJ2-1
CDR3aa: CASSSRSGSWFGNEQFF

v_gene: TRBV5-1
j_gene: TRBJ2-2
CDR3aa: CASSLFLSAGELFF

v_gene: TRBV5-1
j_gene: TRBJ2-5
CDR3aa: CASSLVSGIQETQYF

v_gene: TRBV10-3
j_gene: TRBJ2-7
CDR3aa: CAISESQGSRYEQYF

v_gene: TRBV12-3/TRBV12-4
j_gene: TRBJ2-7
CDR3aa: CASSLAGGATYEQYF

v_gene: TRBV12-3/TRBV12-4
j_gene: TRBJ2-3
CDR3aa: CASTLGANTDTQYF

v_gene: TRBV7-6
j_gene: TRBJ1-1
CDR3aa: CASSLGENTEAFF

v_gene: TRBV2
j_gene: TRBJ2-2
CDR3aa: CASSDPATPSNTGELFF

v_gene: TRBV20-1
j_gene: TRBJ2-7
CDR3aa: CSARVDSLATEQYF

v_gene: TRBV7-6
j_gene: TRBJ2-2
CDR3aa: CASSPRTSVDTGELFF

v_gene: TRBV12-3/TRBV12-4
j_gene: TRBJ2-1
CDR3aa: CASSPGLASERVEQFF

v_gene: TRBV20-1
j_gene: TRBJ2-7
CDR3aa: CSARGRLAGGASYEQYF

v_gene: TRBV12-3/TRBV12-4
j_gene: TRBJ2-1
CDR3aa: CASSRGGSYNEQFF

v_gene: TRBV27
j_gene: TRBJ1-6
CDR3aa: CASSEQGLISPLHF

v_gene: TRBV7-9
j_gene: TRBJ2-7
CDR3aa: CASSLAPTVSYEQYF

v_gene: TRBV12-3/TRBV12-4
j_gene: TRBJ1-5
CDR3aa: CASSPGQPQHF

v_gene: TRBV28
j_gene: TRBJ2-2
CDR3aa: CASSSTSANTGELFF

v_gene: TRBV6-1
j_gene: TRBJ1-2
CDR3aa: CASSVTGTGAVGYTF

v_gene: TRBV28
j_gene: TRBJ2-4
CDR3aa: CATKQGGAKNIQYF

v_gene: TRBV12-3/TRBV12-4
j_gene: TRBJ2-3
CDR3aa: CASSLGSSRDTQYF

v_gene: TRBV12-3/TRBV12-4
j_gene: TRBJ1-2
CDR3aa: CASSLEWNYGYTF

v_gene: TRBV19
j_gene: TRBJ1-4
CDR3aa: CASSMRGRANEKLFF

v_gene: TRBV20-1
j_gene: TRBJ2-3
CDR3aa: CSATSPSGGTDTQYF

v_gene: TRBV5-5
j_gene: TRBJ2-3
CDR3aa: CASSLRRDTDTQYF

v_gene: TRBV12-3/TRBV12-4
j_gene: TRBJ2-5
CDR3aa: CASRGAWGDIQETQYF

v_gene: TRBV11-2
j_gene: TRBJ1-3
CDR3aa: CASSPPGPLSGNTIYF

v_gene: TRBV10-3
j_gene: TRBJ1-1
CDR3aa: CAISESGKGHEAFF

v_gene: TRBV27
j_gene: TRBJ2-3
CDR3aa: CASSMVAGEGTDTQYF

v_gene: TRBV5-1
j_gene: TRBJ2-1
CDR3aa: CASSPEEVSYNEQFF

v_gene: TRBV28
j_gene: TRBJ2-3
CDR3aa: CASSHPEGGRTDTQYF

v_gene: TRBV7-8
j_gene: TRBJ2-7
CDR3aa: CASNEGTSDYEQYF

v_gene: TRBV5-5
j_gene: TRBJ1-5
CDR3aa: CASSSAGRQRDQPQHF

v_gene: TRBV7-9
j_gene: TRBJ1-1
CDR3aa: CASRTNTEAFF

v_gene: TRBV6-5
j_gene: TRBJ1-1
CDR3aa: CASSYSNYPGQGAEAFF

v_gene: TRBV29-1
j_gene: TRBJ2-5
CDR3aa: CSVGGSEETQYF

v_gene: TRBV5-1
j_gene: TRBJ2-7
CDR3aa: CASSLMTGYSYEQYF

v_gene: TRBV5-1
j_gene: TRBJ2-5
CDR3aa: CASSTGQPQETQYF

v_gene: TRBV5-1
j_gene: TRBJ1-1
CDR3aa: CASSLVGGGSTEAFF

v_gene: TRBV29-1
j_gene: TRBJ2-2
CDR3aa: CSVGAGEFGGELFF

v_gene: TRBV5-6
j_gene: TRBJ2-1
CDR3aa: CASSYRTSGSNEQFF

v_gene: TRBV12-3/TRBV12-4
j_gene: TRBJ2-3
CDR3aa: CASSLIGTQYF